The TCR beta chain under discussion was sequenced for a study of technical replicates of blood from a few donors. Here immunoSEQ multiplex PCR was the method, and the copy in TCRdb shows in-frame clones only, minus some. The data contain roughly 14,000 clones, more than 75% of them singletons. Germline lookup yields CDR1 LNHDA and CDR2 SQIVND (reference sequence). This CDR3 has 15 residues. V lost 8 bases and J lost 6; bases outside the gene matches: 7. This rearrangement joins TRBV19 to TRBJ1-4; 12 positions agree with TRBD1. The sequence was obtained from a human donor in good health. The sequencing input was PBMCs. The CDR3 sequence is CASSGTGGSDEKLFF. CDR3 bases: TGTGCCAGTTCCGGGACAGGGGGCTCGGATGAAAAACTGTTTTTT.